This TCR beta chain was profiled in a study of human T cells and chemical hapten exposure. Study-level results: It was expanded TCRs that formed significantly more large CDR3 similarity clusters than controls did.

This sample's time point: patch test 1, 2 weeks after DPC sensitization. Treatment: therapeutic diphenylcyclopropenone sensitization with weekly scalp DPC. Each patch-test visit's blood sample preceded patch application. TCRdb redid the calling of the RACE reads with MiXCR, one entry per CDR3 protein. This table has 150,000 to 200,000 distinct CDR3 sequences, around 13% appearing once. Details on this clonotype: Its matching antigen is unknown. Germline and junction disagree at one end, which may indicate a read error.

Sample: whole blood, taken in connection with sensitization to the hapten diphenylcyclopropenone (DPC). The TCR originated in a woman in her thirties with alopecia areata. Some clones in this sample may be carry-over from other donors' samples.

The CDR3 coding sequence is TGCAGCGTTGAAGATCCTCGGTCAGGGTCTAAGTTGCTTTTT. Translated, it gives CSVEDPRSGSKLLF. J is TRBJ1-4 and V is TRBV29-1, with TRBD1 as a possible D gene (5 bases). CDR1 and CDR2 from the germline V gene are SQVTM and ANQGSEA. The length of the CDR3 is 14 residues.